These 27 T cell receptor beta chains were all obtained from the same sample, sequenced in a study of OX40 agonist ivuxolimab in advanced cancers. Sequencing was performed with immunoSEQ multiplex PCR; in TCRdb, only in-frame clones are kept and a portion is missing. The data show tens of thousands of clones, around 80% seen once. This specimen was CD4+ or CD8+ T cells sorted from blood, taken in a trial of the OX40 agonist ivuxolimab. All receptors derive from an adult with an advanced solid tumor such as melanoma, head and neck, liver or kidney cancer.

In DNA, the CDR3 is TGTGCCAGCTCAGACGGACCCTATGGCTACACCTTC. It is translated as CASSDGPYGYTF. This chain links TRBV18 with TRBJ1-2, with D uncertain. The germline gives CDR1 KGHSH, CDR2 LQKENI. CDR3 size: 12 residues. Trimming stripped 5 bases from V and 4 bases from J, with 8 bases between.

The chain uses TRBV18 and TRBJ1-1, with no clear D. Trimming left V 1 base short and J 1 base short, with 10 bases between. This CDR3 is built from 15 residues. Germline loops: CDR1 KGHSH, CDR2 LQKENI. CDR3: CASSPRAGWNTEAFF. Here the CDR3 DNA reads TGTGCCAGCTCACCACGGGCAGGATGGAACACTGAAGCTTTCTTT.

The CDR3 DNA reads TGTGCCAGCAGCTTGGGGACTAGCGGGGGGGCTTACAATGAGCAGTTCTTC. It translates to CASSLGTSGGAYNEQFF. The V call is TRBV5-4, the J call TRBJ2-1; 15 bases align to TRBD2. Germline CDR1 reads SGHNT; CDR2 reads YYREEE (reference sequence). This CDR3 region has 17 residues. Trimming at V came to 0 bases and at J to 4 bases, leaving 2 bases not matched to a gene.

The chain recombines TRBV6-6 with TRBJ1-1; unclear D gene. V lost 5 bases and J 5 bases, leaving 15 bases between the germline ends. Germline CDR1 reads MNHNY; CDR2 reads SVGAGI (reference sequence). This CDR3 contains 14 residues. CDR3 bases: TGTGCCAGCAGTCCCGCTGGTTTTGGTACTGAAGCTTTCTTT. Translation: CASSPAGFGTEAFF.

The chain carries TRBV5-1 and TRBJ2-1; 9 nucleotides align to TRBD2. CDR3 length: 15 residues. Germline assignment: CDR1 SGHRS and CDR2 YFSETQ. V was pared by 4 bases and J by 8 bases, with 10 bases of the junction left unmatched. CDR3 region: CASSPWGGRAHEQFF. CDR3 nucleotide sequence: TGCGCCAGCAGCCCCTGGGGCGGGAGGGCTCATGAGCAGTTCTTC.

This chain uses TRBV15 with TRBJ2-3; 14 bases line up with TRBD2. Losses at the gene ends were 3 bases for V and 0 bases for J; bases not matched to a gene: 11. Germline V gives CDR1 LNHNV, CDR2 YYDKDF (reference sequence). The CDR3 consists of 20 residues. The CDR3 spells CATSSDGTSGGLDSTDTQYF. DNA of the CDR3: TGTGCCACCAGCAGTGATGGGACTAGCGGGGGACTTGATAGCACAGATACGCAGTATTTT.

V is TRBV6-5 and J is TRBJ2-7; D ambiguous. The CDR3 loop spans 13 amino acids. Looked up from germline, CDR1 is MNHEY and CDR2 is SVGAGI. V lost 9 bases and J 5 bases, leaving 17 bases between the germline ends. CDR3 region: CASTPGSVHEQYF. The DNA of the CDR3 is TGTGCCAGTACCCCTGGATCGGTCCACGAGCAGTACTTC.

V gene TRBV28 combines with J gene TRBJ2-5; D possibly matches TRBD1 or TRBD2 (5 bases each). Germline CDR1 reads MDHEN; CDR2 reads SYDVKM. There are 17 residues in the CDR3. The V gene lost 4 bases and the J gene lost 0 bases, with 18 bases spanning the gap. The CDR3 region has the DNA TGTGCCAGCAGTTCACCCTGGGTAGGGGAGTACCAAGAGACCCAGTACTTC. It specifies CASSSPWVGEYQETQYF.

The V and J genes are TRBV12-5 and TRBJ2-3, with a tentative D call TRBD1 (6 bases). The CDR3 length is 16 residues. V lost 5 bases, J lost 2 bases, and 17 bases lay in between. CDR1 LGHNT and CDR2 FRNRAP come from the germline V gene. CDR3: CASGPLRDMITDTQYF. The CDR3 DNA reads as TGTGCTAGTGGTCCCCTCCGGGACATGATCACAGATACGCAGTATTTT.

The rearrangement links TRBV7-2 to TRBJ1-2, with 12 bases matching TRBD1. Trimming cost V 5 bases and J 5 bases; bases outside gene matches: 3. This CDR3 region has 14 residues. Per germline, CDR1 SGHTA and CDR2 FQGNSA. The chain's CDR3 is CASSPGQGAYGYTF. Written as DNA, the CDR3 is TGTGCCAGCAGCCCGGGACAGGGGGCGTATGGCTACACCTTC.

The chain has TRBV10-3 and TRBJ1-5; D is unclear. CDR3 length: 14 amino acids. V dropped 3 bases and J dropped 3 bases, with 9 bases sitting between them. The V gene's germline CDR1 is ENHRY and CDR2 SYGVKD. For the CDR3, the DNA is TGTGCCATCAGTGATAGCCAGAACAATCAGCCCCAGCATTTT. This encodes CAISDSQNNQPQHF.

The rearrangement uses TRBV5-1 and TRBJ1-1; 7 bases match TRBD1. From germline, CDR1 is SGHRS and CDR2 YFSETQ. The CDR3 loop spans 15 amino acids. The V segment lost 1 base and the J segment 0 bases; nucleotides outside the gene matches: 3. The CDR3 here is CASSLTGDMNTEAFF. DNA for the CDR3: TGCGCCAGCAGCTTGACAGGGGATATGAACACTGAAGCTTTCTTT.

The chain recombines TRBV7-9 with TRBJ2-7; either TRBD1 or TRBD2 may supply D (6 bases each). CDR3 length equals 14 residues. Trimming left V 8 bases short and J 0 bases short, with 14 bases between. Germline V lookup: CDR1 SEHNR, CDR2 FQNEAQ (reference sequence). The CDR3 loop is CASAGTDSSYEQYF. CDR3 sequence (DNA): TGTGCCAGCGCGGGGACGGACAGCTCCTACGAGCAGTACTTC. Supplemented by reference TRBV7-9 and TRBJ2-7, the full variable domain reads DTGVSQNPRHKITKRGQNVTFRCDPISEHNRLYWYRQTLGQGPEFLTYFQNEAQLEKSRLLSDRFSAERPKGSFSTLEIQRTEQGDSAMYLCASAGTDSSYEQYFGPGTRLTVT.

The rearrangement joins TRBV5-1 to TRBJ2-2; TRBD2 matches at 7 bases. Germline CDR1 is SGHRS and CDR2 is YFSETQ. Germline trimming cut 4 bases from V and 1 base from J; bases unmatched to any gene: 1. The CDR3 contains 14 residues. CDR3 amino acids: CASSREVNTGELFF. Written as DNA, the CDR3 is TGCGCCAGCAGCCGGGAGGTGAACACCGGGGAGCTGTTTTTT.

The chain links TRBV5-4 to TRBJ2-3; D remains unclear. The V and J ends lost 0 bases and 2 bases respectively, with 4 bases between them. CDR3 size: 13 residues. Germline CDR1 SGHNT, CDR2 YYREEE (reference sequence). The CDR3 bases are TGTGCCAGCAGCTTGGGCTTCACAGATACGCAGTATTTT. As protein: CASSLGFTDTQYF.

This clone was detected only a few times. The chain joins TRBV2 to TRBJ1-2; unclear D gene. Per germline, CDR1 SNHLY and CDR2 FYNNEI. This CDR3 has 12 residues. Deletions cut 2 bases from V and 5 bases from J, with 6 bases between. CDR3 loop: CASSESGYGYTF. The CDR3 coding sequence is TGTGCCAGCAGTGAATCGGGGTATGGCTACACCTTC.

V usage is TRBV6-6 and J usage is TRBJ1-1; no reliable D call. The CDR3 loop spans 16 amino acids. V was cut by 2 bases and J by 4 bases, with 17 bases left in between. Per the germline V gene, CDR1 is MNHNY and CDR2 is SVGAGI (reference sequence). The CDR3 sequence: CASSYRQAVWGTEAFF. DNA for the CDR3: TGTGCCAGCAGTTACCGGCAGGCCGTATGGGGCACTGAAGCTTTCTTT.

The rearrangement links TRBV7-9 to TRBJ1-3; no definite D call. The length of the CDR3 is 16 residues. V lost 3 bases, J lost 0 bases, and 12 bases lay in between. The germline V gene encodes CDR1 SEHNR and CDR2 FQNEAQ (reference sequence). The CDR3 DNA sequence: TGTGCCAGCAGCTTGCGGCGAGAATTCTCTGGAAACACCATATATTTT. This translates into CASSLRREFSGNTIYF.

The chain uses TRBV15 and TRBJ1-6; TRBD1 might be the D (5 bases). Germline V gene sequence: CDR1 LNHNV, CDR2 YYDKDF (reference sequence). Trimming removed 5 bases at V and 0 bases at J, with 17 bases between. This CDR3 is built from 18 residues. CDR3 DNA: TGTGCCACCAGCCCCGGACACCTCCAGAGCTCCTATAATTCACCCCTCCACTTT. Translation: CATSPGHLQSSYNSPLHF.

This chain joins TRBV27 and TRBJ2-3; a possible D gene is TRBD1 (6 bases). This CDR3 spans 15 amino acids. Trimming took 1 base from V and 0 from J, leaving 8 bases between them. The germline V gene encodes CDR1 MNHEY and CDR2 SMNVEV (reference sequence). In DNA form, the CDR3 reads TGTGCCAGCAGTTTATGGGACACCAGCACAGATACGCAGTATTTT. This codes for CASSLWDTSTDTQYF.

The chain carries TRBV5-1 and TRBJ1-1; D unresolved. The CDR3 covers 15 residues. Germline V gene sequence: CDR1 SGHRS, CDR2 YFSETQ. V dropped 2 bases and J dropped 8 bases, with 19 bases sitting between them. The CDR3 protein is CASSFSLSGRSEAFF. For the CDR3, the DNA is TGCGCCAGCAGCTTCTCCTTAAGCGGGCGGTCAGAAGCTTTCTTT.

This chain connects TRBV30 to TRBJ1-4, with D possibly TRBD1 on 5 matching bases. The CDR3 is made up of 13 amino acids. The germline V and J ends were trimmed by 3 bases and 8 bases, with 13 bases remaining between them. Germline V gene lookup returns CDR1 GTSNPN and CDR2 SVGIG (reference sequence). CDR3 region: CAWRAGGGEKLFF. The CDR3 DNA is TGTGCCTGGAGAGCCGGCGGGGGGGAAAAACTGTTTTTT.

The V and J genes are TRBV6-6 and TRBJ2-5; tentatively, D is TRBD1 or TRBD2 (5 bases each). The CDR3 spans 14 residues. V was pared by 6 bases and J by 2 bases, with 13 bases between. Germline lookup yields CDR1 MNHNY and CDR2 SVGAGI (reference sequence). In nucleotides, the CDR3 is TGTGCCAGCAGGAGGGGCCAAGCGCAAGAGACCCAGTACTTC. Its translation: CASRRGQAQETQYF.

The chain uses TRBV28 and TRBJ2-7; possible D gene TRBD1, 5 bases. CDR1 and CDR2 (germline): MDHEN, SYDVKM. The CDR3 spans 12 residues. V lost 3 bases to trimming and J lost 3 bases, with 6 bases between them. CDR3 residues: CASSFQGYEQYF. In nucleotides, the CDR3 is TGTGCCAGCAGTTTCCAGGGCTACGAGCAGTACTTC.

The chain couples TRBV5-1 to TRBJ2-7; 8 bases line up with TRBD1. The CDR3 loop spans 15 amino acids. Trimming removed 0 bases from V and 10 bases from J; junction bases left unmatched: 12. Germline loops: CDR1 SGHRS, CDR2 YFSETQ. The DNA of the CDR3 is TGCGCCAGCAGCTTGGGTGTTGGACAGGGAAGTAGCCAGTACTTC. Protein sequence: CASSLGVGQGSSQYF.

The genes are TRBV5-6 and TRBJ2-7, with D perhaps matching TRBD1 (5 bases). Germline lookup yields CDR1 SGHDT and CDR2 YYEEEE. The CDR3 length is 13 residues. Trimming left V 0 bases short and J 6 bases short, with 10 bases between. CDR3 sequence: CASSLAQGLEQYF. Here the CDR3 DNA reads TGTGCCAGCAGCTTGGCCCAGGGTCTCGAGCAGTACTTC. Variable domain in full (rest from reference TRBV5-6 and TRBJ2-7): DAGVTQSPTHLIKTRGQQVTLRCSPKSGHDTVSWYQQALGQGPQFIFQYYEEEERQRGNFPDRFSGHQFPNYSSELNVNALLLGDSALYLCASSLAQGLEQYFGPGTRLTVT.

This chain joins TRBV21-1 and TRBJ2-7; the table calls TRBD2, which could not be checked here. TRBV21-1 is a listed pseudogene. The CDR3 is 16 residues long. CDR3 residues: CASSNQAPPRPYEQYF. DNA for the CDR3: TGTGCCAGCAGCAACCAAGCGCCGCCAAGACCTTACGAGCAGTACTTC.